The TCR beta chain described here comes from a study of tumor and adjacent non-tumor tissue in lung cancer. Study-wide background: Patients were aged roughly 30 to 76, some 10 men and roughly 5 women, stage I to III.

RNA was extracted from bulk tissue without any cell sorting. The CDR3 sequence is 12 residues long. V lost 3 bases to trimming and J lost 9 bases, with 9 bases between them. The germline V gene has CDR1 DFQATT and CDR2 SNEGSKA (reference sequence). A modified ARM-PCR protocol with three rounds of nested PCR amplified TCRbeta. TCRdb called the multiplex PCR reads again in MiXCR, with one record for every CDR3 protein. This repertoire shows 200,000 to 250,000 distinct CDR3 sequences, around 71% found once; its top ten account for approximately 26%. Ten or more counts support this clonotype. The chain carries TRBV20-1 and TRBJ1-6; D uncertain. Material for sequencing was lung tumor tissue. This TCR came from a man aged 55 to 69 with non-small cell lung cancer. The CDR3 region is CSASRSRSPLHF. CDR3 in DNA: TGCAGTGCTAGCAGAAGTCGTTCACCCCTCCACTTT.